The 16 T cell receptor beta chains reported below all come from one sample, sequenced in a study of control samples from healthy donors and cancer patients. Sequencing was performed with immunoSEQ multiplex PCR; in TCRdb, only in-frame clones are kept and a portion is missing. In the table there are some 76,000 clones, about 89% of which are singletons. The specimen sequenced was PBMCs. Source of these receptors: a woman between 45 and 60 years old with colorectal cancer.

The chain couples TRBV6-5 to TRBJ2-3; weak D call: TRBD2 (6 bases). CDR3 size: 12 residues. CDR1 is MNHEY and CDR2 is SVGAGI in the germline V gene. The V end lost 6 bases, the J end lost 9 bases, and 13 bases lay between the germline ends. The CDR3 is CASSSPGVTQYF. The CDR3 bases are TGTGCCAGCAGCTCCCCGGGGGTAACGCAGTATTTT.

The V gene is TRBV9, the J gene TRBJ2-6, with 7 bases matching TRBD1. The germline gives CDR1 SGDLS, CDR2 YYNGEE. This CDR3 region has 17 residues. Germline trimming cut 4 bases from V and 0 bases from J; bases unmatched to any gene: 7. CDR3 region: CASSPRDSLSGANVLTF. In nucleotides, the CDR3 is TGTGCCAGCAGCCCCCGGGACAGTCTCTCTGGGGCCAACGTCCTGACTTTC.

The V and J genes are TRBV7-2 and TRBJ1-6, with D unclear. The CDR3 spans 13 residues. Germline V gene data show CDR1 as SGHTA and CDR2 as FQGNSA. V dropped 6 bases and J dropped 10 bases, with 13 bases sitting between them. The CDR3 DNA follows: TGTGCCAGCAGGACCCCCGGAGTGTCACCCCTCCACTTT. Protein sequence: CASRTPGVSPLHF.

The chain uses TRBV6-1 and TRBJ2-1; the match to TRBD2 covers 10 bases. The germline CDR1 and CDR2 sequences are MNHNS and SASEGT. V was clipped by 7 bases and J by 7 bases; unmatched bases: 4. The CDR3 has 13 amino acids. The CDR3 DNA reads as TGTGCCAGCACACTAGCGGGGAGAAATGAGCAGTTCTTC. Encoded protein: CASTLAGRNEQFF.

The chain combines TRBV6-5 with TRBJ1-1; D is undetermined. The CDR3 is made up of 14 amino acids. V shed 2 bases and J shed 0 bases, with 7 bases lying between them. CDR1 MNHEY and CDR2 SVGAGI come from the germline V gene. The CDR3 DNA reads TGTGCCAGCAGTTACAGGCCCATGAACACTGAAGCTTTCTTT. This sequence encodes CASSYRPMNTEAFF.

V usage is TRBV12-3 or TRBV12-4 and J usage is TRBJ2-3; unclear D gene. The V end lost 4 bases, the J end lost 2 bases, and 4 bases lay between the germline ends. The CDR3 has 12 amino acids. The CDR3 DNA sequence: TGTGCCAGCAGTTCAAACACAGATACGCAGTATTTT. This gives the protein CASSSNTDTQYF.

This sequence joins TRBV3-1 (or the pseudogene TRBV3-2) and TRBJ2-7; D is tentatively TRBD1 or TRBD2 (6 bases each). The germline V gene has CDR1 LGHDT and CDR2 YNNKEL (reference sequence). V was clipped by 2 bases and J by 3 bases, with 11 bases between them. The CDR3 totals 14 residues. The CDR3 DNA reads TGTGCCAGCAGCCAATCGGGGGCCCGCTACGAGCAGTACGTC. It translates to CASSQSGARYEQYV.

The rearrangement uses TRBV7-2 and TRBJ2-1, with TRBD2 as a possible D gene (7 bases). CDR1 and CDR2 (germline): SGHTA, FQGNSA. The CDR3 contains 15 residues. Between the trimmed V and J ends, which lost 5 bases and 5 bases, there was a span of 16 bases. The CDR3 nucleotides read TGTGCCAGCAGCAGGCCGGGGGGCGGGAACAATGAGCAGTTCTTC. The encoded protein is CASSRPGGGNNEQFF.

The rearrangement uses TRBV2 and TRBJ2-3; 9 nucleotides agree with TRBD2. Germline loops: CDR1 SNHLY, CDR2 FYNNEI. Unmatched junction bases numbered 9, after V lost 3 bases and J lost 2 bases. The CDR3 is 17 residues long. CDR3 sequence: CASSDWASGAHTDTQYF. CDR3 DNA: TGTGCCAGCAGTGATTGGGCTAGCGGGGCGCACACAGATACGCAGTATTTT.

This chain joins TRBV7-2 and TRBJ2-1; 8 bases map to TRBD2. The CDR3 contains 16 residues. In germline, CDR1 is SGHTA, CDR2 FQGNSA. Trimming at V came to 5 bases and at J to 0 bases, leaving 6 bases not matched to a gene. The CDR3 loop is CASSLTSAGSYNEQFF. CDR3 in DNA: TGTGCCAGCAGCCTGACTAGCGCTGGCTCCTACAATGAGCAGTTCTTC.

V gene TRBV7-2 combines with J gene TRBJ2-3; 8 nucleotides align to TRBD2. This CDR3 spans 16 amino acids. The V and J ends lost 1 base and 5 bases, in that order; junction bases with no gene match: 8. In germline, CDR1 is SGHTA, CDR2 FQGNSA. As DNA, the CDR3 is TGTGCCAGCAGCTTAGGTACGGGGGGGGGCCAAGATACGCAGTATTTT. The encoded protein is CASSLGTGGGQDTQYF.

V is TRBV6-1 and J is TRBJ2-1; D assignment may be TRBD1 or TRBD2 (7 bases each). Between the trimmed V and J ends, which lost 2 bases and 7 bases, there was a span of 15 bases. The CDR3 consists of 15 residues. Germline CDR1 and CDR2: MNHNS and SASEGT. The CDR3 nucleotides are TGTGCCAGCAGTGAACCTGGCAGGGGGGGGAATGAGCAGTTCTTC. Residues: CASSEPGRGGNEQFF.

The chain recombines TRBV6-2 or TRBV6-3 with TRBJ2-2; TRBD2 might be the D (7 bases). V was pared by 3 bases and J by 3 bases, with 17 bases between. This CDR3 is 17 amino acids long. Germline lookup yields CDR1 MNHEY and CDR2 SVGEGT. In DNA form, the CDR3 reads TGTGCCAGCAGTTATGAGGCGGGGGCCGAGTACACCGGGGAGCTGTTTTTT. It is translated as CASSYEAGAEYTGELFF.

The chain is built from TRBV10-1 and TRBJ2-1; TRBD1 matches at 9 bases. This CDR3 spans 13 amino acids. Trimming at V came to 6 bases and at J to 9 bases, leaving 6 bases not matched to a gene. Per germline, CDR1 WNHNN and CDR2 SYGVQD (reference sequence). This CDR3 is CASRPGQGGEQFF. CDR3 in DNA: TGCGCCAGCAGACCGGGACAGGGTGGTGAGCAGTTCTTC.

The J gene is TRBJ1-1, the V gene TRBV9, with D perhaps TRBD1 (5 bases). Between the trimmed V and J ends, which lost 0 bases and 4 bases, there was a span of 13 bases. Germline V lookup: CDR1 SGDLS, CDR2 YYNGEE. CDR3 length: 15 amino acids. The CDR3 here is CASSVEGGASTEAFF. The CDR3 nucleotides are TGTGCCAGCAGCGTAGAGGGAGGGGCCTCCACTGAAGCTTTCTTT.

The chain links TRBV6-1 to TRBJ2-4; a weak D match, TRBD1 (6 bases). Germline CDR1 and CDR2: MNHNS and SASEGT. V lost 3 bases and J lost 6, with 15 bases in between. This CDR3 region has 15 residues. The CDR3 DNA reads TGTGCCAGCAGTGACAGGGGTCGTTCTGTAAACATTCAGTACTTC. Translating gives CASSDRGRSVNIQYF.